One and the same sample provided the 10 T cell receptor beta chains below, sequenced in a study of blood T cell repertoires in COVID-19. Some clones are missing from TCRdb's copy, which holds only in-frame ones; the method was immunoSEQ multiplex PCR. Of 200,000 to 250,000 clones in the sample, over 60% were seen once. The specimen sequenced was peripheral blood. All receptors come from a woman between 65 and 79 years old with acute or convalescent COVID-19.

The V call is TRBV5-1, the J call TRBJ2-7; perhaps TRBD2 as D (5 bases). Looked up from germline, CDR1 is SGHRS and CDR2 is YFSETQ. The V end was cut by 2 bases, the J end by 4 bases, with 13 bases between. The CDR3 has 14 amino acids. The CDR3 nucleotides read TGCGCCAGCAGCTTAGACTATCGGGCTTACGAGCAGTACTTC. Translating gives CASSLDYRAYEQYF.

This chain joins TRBV6-6 and TRBJ2-7; 13 nucleotides align to TRBD2. CDR1 and CDR2 (germline): MNHNY, SVGAGI (reference sequence). There are 16 residues in the CDR3. With V trimmed by 2 bases and J by 2 bases, 3 bases remained unmatched. The CDR3 reads CASSYAGTSGAYEQYF. The CDR3 bases are TGTGCCAGCAGTTACGCTGGGACTAGCGGGGCCTACGAGCAGTACTTC.

The chain joins TRBV3-1 (or the pseudogene TRBV3-2) to TRBJ2-7, with TRBD2 matching over 14 bases. The germline V gene encodes CDR1 LGHDT and CDR2 YNNKEL (reference sequence). With V trimmed by 0 bases and J by 1 base, 8 bases remained unmatched. The CDR3 contains 19 residues. As DNA, the CDR3 is TGTGCCAGCAGCCAAGATTTAACTGGACTAGCGGGAGGATCCTACGAGCAGTACTTC. Translated: CASSQDLTGLAGGSYEQYF.

This chain uses TRBV29-1 with TRBJ1-1; unclear D gene. Germline loops: CDR1 SQVTM, CDR2 ANQGSEA. This CDR3 region has 11 residues. Trimming took 0 bases from V and 6 from J, leaving 5 bases between them. CDR3 sequence (DNA): TGCAGCGTTGAAGAATCCGCTGAAGCTTTCTTT. Protein sequence: CSVEESAEAFF.

This chain uses TRBV3-1 (or the pseudogene TRBV3-2) with TRBJ1-1; no clear D. The germline V and J ends were trimmed by 1 base and 3 bases, with 9 bases remaining between them. The length of the CDR3 is 14 residues. Germline V gene lookup returns CDR1 LGHDT and CDR2 YNNKEL (reference sequence). CDR3 nucleotides: TGTGCCAGCAGCCAAGGAGCCTCCGACACTGAAGCTTTCTTT. Protein: CASSQGASDTEAFF.

The chain joins TRBV28 to TRBJ1-1; D ambiguous. Germline CDR1 and CDR2: MDHEN and SYDVKM. The CDR3 consists of 14 residues. The V end was cut by 2 bases, the J end by 1 base, with 8 bases between. CDR3 coding DNA: TGTGCCAGCAGTTTACTACAGTCGAACACTGAAGCTTTCTTT. Translation gives CASSLLQSNTEAFF.

The chain recombines TRBV7-9 with TRBJ2-3; 8 bases agree with TRBD2. The CDR3 spans 17 residues. Per the germline V gene, CDR1 is SEHNR and CDR2 is FQNEAQ (reference sequence). The J segment lost 2 bases and the V segment lost 5 bases, leaving 12 bases of the junction unmatched. The CDR3 DNA follows: TGTGCCAGCAGCCTGATTTTGGGCGGGAGGACCACAGATACGCAGTATTTT. Translating gives CASSLILGGRTTDTQYF. The full variable domain, rest sourced from reference TRBV7-9 and TRBJ2-3, is DTGVSQNPRHKITKRGQNVTFRCDPISEHNRLYWYRQTLGQGPEFLTYFQNEAQLEKSRLLSDRFSAERPKGSFSTLEIQRTEQGDSAMYLCASSLILGGRTTDTQYFGPGTRLTVL.

V is TRBV12-5 and J is TRBJ2-1; 12 bases fit TRBD2. From germline, CDR1 is LGHNT and CDR2 FRNRAP. The CDR3 is 15 amino acids. J gave up 7 bases and V 5 bases, and 6 bases lay outside the gene matches. CDR3 residues: CASGVGTSGLNEQFF. The CDR3 DNA sequence: TGTGCTAGTGGTGTCGGGACTAGCGGGCTGAATGAGCAGTTCTTC.

For the CDR3, the DNA is TGTGCCAGCAGCGCAACAGGGTTGGGCTACGAGCAGTACTTC. Encoded protein: CASSATGLGYEQYF. The chain carries TRBV7-9 and TRBJ2-7; D is perhaps TRBD1 (6 bases). Germline V gene data show CDR1 as SEHNR and CDR2 as FQNEAQ (reference sequence). The V and J ends lost 5 bases and 3 bases respectively, with 14 bases between them. This CDR3 comprises 14 residues.

The chain couples TRBV5-6 to TRBJ2-7, with 8 bases aligning to TRBD1. V dropped 4 bases and J dropped 1; count of bases not matched to a gene: 7. The CDR3 length is 15 residues. Germline V gene sequence: CDR1 SGHDT, CDR2 YYEEEE. CDR3 sequence: CASSPGTGESYEQYF. The DNA for the CDR3 is TGTGCCAGCAGCCCCGGGACAGGAGAATCCTACGAGCAGTACTTC. The variable domain in full, with the rest retrieved from reference TRBV5-6 and TRBJ2-7, is DAGVTQSPTHLIKTRGQQVTLRCSPKSGHDTVSWYQQALGQGPQFIFQYYEEEERQRGNFPDRFSGHQFPNYSSELNVNALLLGDSALYLCASSPGTGESYEQYFGPGTRLTVT.